Shown below are 24 T cell receptor beta chains from a single sample sequenced in a study of shared clonotypes between healthy human individuals. Repertoires were generated with immunoSEQ multiplex PCR, while TCRdb's copy carries only in-frame clones and drops some. The sample holds about 960,000 clones, 76% seen once. Sequenced: memory CD4+ T cells sorted from blood. Subset reported: CD45RA-negative fraction. These TCRs come from a man between 18 and 35 years old in good health.

This clone has more than one count but fewer than ten. In the same sample, other DNA sequences code for this CDR3. CDR3 loop: CSVGDTEAFF. The DNA of the CDR3 is TGCAGCGTGGGGGATACTGAAGCTTTCTTT. This chain uses TRBV29-1 with TRBJ1-1; D is perhaps TRBD1 (5 bases). V dropped 6 bases and J dropped 5 bases, with 7 bases sitting between them. The CDR3 runs to 10 residues. The V gene's germline CDR1 is SQVTM and CDR2 ANQGSEA.

The rearrangement links TRBV6-1 to TRBJ2-7; 8 positions match TRBD1. CDR3 length: 15 residues. Germline CDR1 is MNHNS and CDR2 is SASEGT. Unmatched junction bases numbered 7, after V lost 4 bases and J lost 2 bases. The CDR3: CASSVTSTGAYEQYF. The CDR3 coding sequence is TGTGCCAGCAGTGTCACGTCGACAGGGGCCTACGAGCAGTACTTC.

The J gene is TRBJ1-5, the V gene TRBV6-6; no reliable D call. Trimming took off 7 bases at V and 2 bases at J, with 12 bases between the two ends. CDR1 and CDR2 from the germline V gene are MNHNY and SVGAGI (reference sequence). The CDR3 sequence is 14 residues long. The CDR3 DNA is TGTGCCAGCAACCCGACCGGAGGCAATCAGCCCCAGCATTTT. Protein product: CASNPTGGNQPQHF.

This chain links TRBV6-1 with TRBJ1-2; D might be TRBD1 (5 bases). Deletions cut 3 bases from V and 8 bases from J, with 13 bases between. This CDR3 spans 13 amino acids. The germline V gene has CDR1 MNHNS and CDR2 SASEGT. The CDR3 loop is CASSELPGSGYTF. The CDR3 coding sequence is TGTGCCAGCAGTGAGCTCCCAGGGTCCGGCTACACCTTC.

This sequence joins TRBV5-5 and TRBJ2-3; D not certain. From germline, CDR1 is SGHKS and CDR2 YYEKEE (reference sequence). The CDR3 is 13 residues long. V gave up 9 bases and J gave up 3 bases, with 14 bases separating them. The CDR3 is CATTKGGTDTQYF. The CDR3 DNA reads TGTGCCACCACGAAGGGCGGAACAGATACGCAGTATTTT.

This chain joins TRBV13 and TRBJ2-7; TRBD2 agrees at 9 bases. CDR3 length: 17 amino acids. Per the germline V gene, CDR1 is PRHDT and CDR2 is FYEKMQ (reference sequence). The junction had 11 bases not matched to a gene; V was cut back by 2 bases and J by 3 bases. The chain's CDR3 is CASSLRAGGPRIYEQYF. CDR3 coding DNA: TGTGCCAGCAGCTTAAGGGCGGGAGGGCCAAGGATCTACGAGCAGTACTTC.

With respect to this clone: The sample holds other DNA sequences that translate to the same CDR3. This chain connects TRBV30 to TRBJ2-5; unclear D gene. V lost 0 bases to trimming and J lost 2 bases, with 7 bases between them. The CDR3 covers 13 residues. CDR1 is GTSNPN and CDR2 is SVGIG in the germline V gene (reference sequence). The CDR3 DNA sequence: TGTGCCTGGAGTGTAGGAACACAAGAGACCCAGTACTTC. It translates to CAWSVGTQETQYF.

This rearrangement joins TRBV6-1 to TRBJ2-4; 9 bases map to TRBD1. This CDR3 comprises 10 residues. The V gene's germline CDR1 is MNHNS and CDR2 SASEGT. V shed 6 bases and J 16 bases; nucleotides not matched to a gene: 4. In DNA form, the CDR3 reads TGTGCCAGCAGGAGGGACAGGGTATACTTC. Its translation is CASRRDRVYF.

This clone is a singleton in its sample. This sample includes further DNA sequences coding for the same CDR3. The chain links TRBV10-3 to TRBJ2-3, with 10 bases lining up with TRBD2. Germline V CDR1 and CDR2: ENHRY, SYGVKD. With 2 bases clipped from V and 1 base from J, the junction kept 0 bases outside the gene matches. The CDR3 has 15 amino acids. The CDR3 DNA reads TGTGCCATCAGTGAGGGACTAGCGGGCACAGATACGCAGTATTTT. Protein: CAISEGLAGTDTQYF.

The CDR3 reads CASSLAGRGNTEAFF. The CDR3 nucleotides are TGTGCCAGCAGCTTAGCAGGACGAGGGAACACTGAAGCTTTCTTT. The rearrangement uses TRBV11-2 and TRBJ1-1, with no clear D. The length of the CDR3 is 15 residues. From germline, CDR1 is SGHAT and CDR2 FQNNGV. The V gene lost 1 base and the J gene lost 1 base, with 10 bases spanning the gap. The whole variable domain, remainder taken from reference TRBV11-2 and TRBJ1-1, is EAGVAQSPRYKIIEKRQSVAFWCNPISGHATLYWYQQILGQGPKLLIQFQNNGVVDDSQLPKDRFSAERLKGVDSTLKIQPAKLEDSAVYLCASSLAGRGNTEAFFGQGTRLTVV.

The chain couples TRBV30 to TRBJ1-2; D gene unclear. The CDR3 has 13 amino acids. In germline, CDR1 is GTSNPN, CDR2 SVGIG (reference sequence). Trimming removed 4 bases from V and 4 bases from J, with 13 bases in between. Here the CDR3 reads CAWIWAGGYGYTF. DNA of the CDR3: TGTGCCTGGATATGGGCCGGCGGCTATGGCTACACCTTC.

CDR3 amino acids: CATLGRGADTEAFF. CDR3 in DNA: TGTGCCACCCTTGGGAGGGGGGCCGACACTGAAGCTTTCTTT. J is TRBJ1-1 and V is TRBV6-6; maybe TRBD1 (6 bases). The CDR3 is 14 amino acids. Trimming removed 10 bases from V and 3 bases from J, with 18 bases in between. The germline V gene has CDR1 MNHNY and CDR2 SVGAGI (reference sequence).

The chain links TRBV28 to TRBJ2-7, with unresolved D. Trimming shortened V by 4 bases and J by 3 bases, and 19 bases separated the two germline ends. Per the germline V gene, CDR1 is MDHEN and CDR2 is SYDVKM. The CDR3 has 16 residues. The CDR3 DNA reads as TGTGCCAGCAGTTACCAAAAATCCGCGTGGGTCTACGAGCAGTACTTC. Residues: CASSYQKSAWVYEQYF. Filled out from reference TRBV28 and TRBJ2-7, the complete variable domain reads DVKVTQSSRYLVKRTGEKVFLECVQDMDHENMFWYRQDPGLGLRLIYFSYDVKMKEKGDIPEGYSVSREKKERFSLILESASTNQTSMYLCASSYQKSAWVYEQYFGPGTRLTVT.

Remarks on this clone: This may stem from a read error, because a much larger clone lies one nucleotide away. The identical CDR3 is also encoded by other nucleotide sequences in the sample. The rearrangement links TRBV6-5 to TRBJ1-3; 7 bases align to TRBD1. Germline trimming cut 5 bases from V and 0 bases from J; bases unmatched to any gene: 1. CDR3 length: 14 amino acids. CDR1 is MNHEY and CDR2 is SVGAGI in the germline V gene. This CDR3 reads CASSRQGSGNTIYF. The DNA for the CDR3 is TGTGCCAGCAGTAGACAGGGCTCTGGAAACACCATATATTTT.

This clone was found a few times. This sequence joins TRBV25-1 and TRBJ2-3; TRBD1 agrees at 7 bases. The V gene's germline CDR1 is MGHDK and CDR2 SYGVNS. The CDR3 totals 17 residues. The junction had 14 bases not matched to a gene; V was cut back by 6 bases and J by 2 bases. CDR3 amino acids: CASSASGRGGYTDTQYF. CDR3 bases: TGTGCCAGCAGCGCGTCGGGGCGAGGGGGCTACACAGATACGCAGTATTTT.

This clone was recorded at least ten times. This chain connects TRBV6-1 to TRBJ1-1; a weak D match, TRBD1 (6 bases). The CDR3 covers 14 residues. V shed 5 bases and J shed 0 bases, with 10 bases lying between them. CDR1 MNHNS and CDR2 SASEGT come from the germline V gene. The CDR3 protein is CASSTGLLNTEAFF. In DNA, the CDR3 is TGTGCCAGCAGTACAGGGCTTTTGAACACTGAAGCTTTCTTT.

V and J are TRBV5-1 and TRBJ2-1; 8 bases are shared with TRBD1. The CDR3 spans 17 residues. The germline CDR1 and CDR2 sequences are SGHRS and YFSETQ. V lost 3 bases, J lost 2 bases, and 10 bases stayed unmatched. The CDR3 loop reads CASSSPGTGKTYNEQFF. CDR3 bases: TGCGCCAGCAGCTCGCCTGGGACAGGCAAAACCTACAATGAGCAGTTCTTC.

The chain has TRBV11-3 and TRBJ2-7; TRBD1 or TRBD2 may be the D gene (5 bases each). The CDR3 is 13 residues long. Germline loops: CDR1 SGHNT, CDR2 YENEEA. With 5 bases removed from V and 6 bases from J, the gap between germline ends came to 14 bases. CDR3 nucleotide sequence: TGTGCCAGCAGCCGGGACCTGTCGAGCGAGCAGTACTTC. It translates to CASSRDLSSEQYF.

This clone was recorded once. J is TRBJ1-6 and V is TRBV19; TRBD1 agrees at 7 bases. The CDR3 extends over 15 amino acids. From germline, CDR1 is LNHDA and CDR2 SQIVND (reference sequence). J lost 11 bases, V lost 3 bases, and 10 bases had no gene match. The CDR3 sequence is CASSIRQGGVPPLHF. The CDR3 bases are TGTGCCAGTAGTATCCGACAGGGAGGGGTTCCACCCCTCCACTTT.

The chain employs TRBV7-2 and TRBJ1-1; D may be TRBD1 (5 bases). CDR1 and CDR2 from the germline V gene are SGHTA and FQGNSA. This CDR3 spans 15 amino acids. Trimming took 1 base from V and 1 from J, leaving 10 bases between them. The CDR3 loop is CASSLEGRANTEAFF. In DNA, the CDR3 is TGTGCCAGCAGCTTAGAGGGCAGGGCGAACACTGAAGCTTTCTTT. Full variable domain (remainder filled in from reference TRBV7-2 and TRBJ1-1): GAGVSQSPSNKVTEKGKDVELRCDPISGHTALYWYRQSLGQGLEFLIYFQGNSAPDKSGLPSDRFSAERTGGSVSTLTIQRTQQEDSAVYLCASSLEGRANTEAFFGQGTRLTVV.

The V and J genes are TRBV5-8 and TRBJ2-3; the D is unclear. Germline CDR1 SGHTS, CDR2 YDEGEE. The germline V and J ends were trimmed by 5 bases and 1 base, with 11 bases remaining between them. The length of the CDR3 is 14 residues. In DNA form, the CDR3 reads TGTGCCAGCAGTTTCGCGTCGGGCACAGATACGCAGTATTTT. Translation gives CASSFASGTDTQYF.

This clone was seen just once. The chain links TRBV18 to TRBJ2-2; 11 bases are a match to TRBD2. Per germline, CDR1 KGHSH and CDR2 LQKENI. After removal of 4 bases from V and 1 base from J, the junction contained 2 bases not matched to a gene. This CDR3 spans 16 amino acids. The CDR3 DNA reads as TGTGCCAGCTCACGTACTAGCGGGAGGAACACCGGGGAGCTGTTTTTT. Amino acids: CASSRTSGRNTGELFF. Full variable domain (missing parts from reference TRBV18 and TRBJ2-2): NAGVMQNPRHLVRRRGQEARLRCSPMKGHSHVYWYRQLPEEGLKFMVYLQKENIIDESGMPKERFSAEFPKEGPSILRIQQVVRGDSAAYFCASSRTSGRNTGELFFGEGSRLTVL.

As regards this clone: One end of the junction is discordant with germline, which a read error may explain. This chain links TRBV7-7 with TRBJ2-5; D perhaps matches TRBD1 (6 bases). Germline CDR1 reads SSHAT; CDR2 reads FNYEAQ (reference sequence). The CDR3 totals 15 residues. CDR3 region: CASSSTGMLGETQYF. CDR3 DNA: TGTGCTAGCAGCTCGACAGGCATGTTAGGAGAGACCCAGTACTTC.

V and J are TRBV27 and TRBJ2-3, with D possibly being TRBD1 (6 bases). The germline V gene has CDR1 MNHEY and CDR2 SMNVEV (reference sequence). The CDR3 extends over 14 amino acids. Trimming took off 2 bases at V and 0 bases at J, with 6 bases between the two ends. CDR3 sequence (DNA): TGTGCCAGCAGTTTACAGGGGAGCACAGATACGCAGTATTTT. Translated: CASSLQGSTDTQYF.